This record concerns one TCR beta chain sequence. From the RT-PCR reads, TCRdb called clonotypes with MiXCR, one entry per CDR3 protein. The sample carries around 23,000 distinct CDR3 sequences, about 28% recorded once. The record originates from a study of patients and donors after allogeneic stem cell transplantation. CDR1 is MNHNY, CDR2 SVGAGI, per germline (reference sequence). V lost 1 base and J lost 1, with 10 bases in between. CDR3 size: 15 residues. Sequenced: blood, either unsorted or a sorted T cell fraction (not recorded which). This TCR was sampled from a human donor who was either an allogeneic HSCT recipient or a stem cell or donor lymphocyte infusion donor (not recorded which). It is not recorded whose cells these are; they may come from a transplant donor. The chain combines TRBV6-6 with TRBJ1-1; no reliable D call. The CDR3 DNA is TGTGCCAGCAGTTACTTGGGCTCCCCGAACACTGAAGCTTTCTTT. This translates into CASSYLGSPNTEAFF.